The 9 T cell receptor beta chains listed next were all sequenced from one sample in a study of identical twins. TCRdb itself ran the 5' RACE reads through MiXCR, one entry per CDR3 protein. The sample consists of about 890,000 distinct CDR3 sequences, more than 9% of them appearing once. This sample also belongs to another study, concerning yellow fever vaccine responses in identical twins.

The specimen sequenced was PBMCs. The receptor source for this set is a woman between 18 and 29 years old in good health.

This clonotype was seen a few times. V and J are TRBV21-1 and TRBJ2-1; the table's TRBD2 call for D was not verified on the DNA. TRBV21-1 is a documented pseudogene. This CDR3 contains 16 residues. CDR3: CASSKGTSSGYNEQFF. CDR3 coding DNA: TGTGCCAGCAGCAAAGGTACTAGCAGCGGGTACAATGAGCAGTTCTTC.

V usage is TRBV9 and J usage is TRBJ2-5; 10 bases are shared with TRBD1. The CDR3 contains 15 residues. J was trimmed by 5 bases and V by 7 bases; bases with no gene match: 11. Germline V lookup: CDR1 SGDLS, CDR2 YYNGEE. The CDR3 is CASGHGTGVTETQYF. In DNA, the CDR3 is TGTGCCAGCGGCCACGGGACAGGGGTTACGGAGACCCAGTACTTC.

This chain links TRBV12-3 or TRBV12-4 with TRBJ1-5, with 7 bases matching TRBD1. With V trimmed by 6 bases and J by 0 bases, 2 bases remained unmatched. The CDR3 covers 14 residues. The chain's CDR3 is CASRGQYSNQPQHF. Here the CDR3 DNA reads TGTGCCAGCAGGGGACAGTATAGCAATCAGCCCCAGCATTTT.

The chain employs TRBV11-1 and TRBJ2-7, with D perhaps matching TRBD1 (6 bases). Germline V gives CDR1 SGHAT, CDR2 FQDESV (reference sequence). Trimming stripped 1 base from V and 2 bases from J, with 9 bases between. The CDR3 has 14 amino acids. Written as DNA, the CDR3 is TGTGCCAGCAGCTTAGGGGACACAACCTACGAGCAGTACGTC. It specifies CASSLGDTTYEQYV.

This clonotype was counted a few times. In DNA, the CDR3 is TGTGCCAGCAGTTCCCGACAGGCTTCGAACACCGGGGAGCTGTTTTTT. This codes for CASSSRQASNTGELFF. The genes are TRBV12-3 or TRBV12-4 and TRBJ2-2, with D perhaps matching TRBD1 (6 bases). Trimming removed 4 bases from V and 0 bases from J, with 12 bases in between. This CDR3 has 16 amino acids.

This clonotype was detected a few times. The CDR3 loop reads CASSQDSGGWTDTQYF. The CDR3 DNA is TGCGCCAGCAGCCAAGATAGCGGGGGTTGGACAGATACGCAGTATTTT. This chain uses TRBV4-1 with TRBJ2-3; TRBD2 matches at 9 bases. Germline V gene sequence: CDR1 MGHRA, CDR2 YSYEKL. CDR3 length: 16 residues. J gave up 3 bases and V 0 bases, and 4 bases lay outside the gene matches.

This clonotype came up a few times. The chain employs TRBV7-9 and TRBJ1-6; 7 bases line up with TRBD1. Germline loops: CDR1 SEHNR, CDR2 FQNEAQ (reference sequence). With V trimmed by 2 bases and J by 8 bases, 3 bases remained unmatched. The CDR3 sequence is 14 residues long. This chain's CDR3 is CASSLQTGDSPLHF. In nucleotides, the CDR3 is TGTGCCAGCAGCTTACAAACAGGGGATTCACCCCTCCACTTT.

The CDR3 protein is CASSLGKVRTSYNEQFF. The CDR3 DNA reads TGTGCCAGCAGTCTGGGAAAGGTCCGGACTAGCTACAATGAGCAGTTCTTC. The chain is built from TRBV27 and TRBJ2-1; 7 bases match TRBD2. Looked up from germline, CDR1 is MNHEY and CDR2 is SMNVEV (reference sequence). V shed 5 bases and J 3 bases; nucleotides not matched to a gene: 13. The CDR3 is made up of 17 amino acids.

The chain combines TRBV6-5 with TRBJ2-1; 9 bases are a match to TRBD2. Germline CDR1 MNHEY, CDR2 SVGAGI. This CDR3 contains 15 residues. The V gene end was trimmed by 4 bases and the J gene end by 4 bases; junction bases not matched to a gene: 5. The CDR3 nucleotides read TGTGCCAGCAGTTCGAGGACTAGCGCTTACAATGAGCAGTTCTTC. Translating gives CASSSRTSAYNEQFF.